Shown below are 23 T cell receptor beta chains from a single sample sequenced in a study of blood T cell repertoires in COVID-19 (TCRdb year 2020). Receptor amplification or capture employed the immunoSEQ multiplex PCR assay. TCRdb limited this immuneACCESS table to in-frame rearrangements with V and J called. A share of clones is missing; checked studies link under half to unresolved V genes, and the rest is unexplained. Present in this sample are some 300,000 clones, about nine tenths of which were seen just once. 4% to 5% of the sample comes from the top ten. What was sequenced was PBMCs or T cells enriched from blood (not recorded which). These receptors were obtained from a man aged 25-40 years who had recovered from COVID-19.

The V call is TRBV5-1, the J call TRBJ1-4; D is perhaps TRBD1 (6 bases). The CDR3 runs to 14 residues. CDR1 and CDR2 from the germline V gene are SGHRS and YFSETQ. Trimming pared 3 bases from V and 5 bases from J, leaving 11 bases between. The CDR3 coding sequence is TGCGCCAGCAGCTCCGGACAGCCGAATGAAAAACTGTTTTTT. The encoded protein is CASSSGQPNEKLFF. Filled out from reference TRBV5-1 and TRBJ1-4, the complete variable domain reads KAGVTQTPRYLIKTRGQQVTLSCSPISGHRSVSWYQQTPGQGLQFLFEYFSETQRNKGNFPGRFSGRQFSNSRSEMNVSTLELGDSALYLCASSSGQPNEKLFFGSGTQLSVL.

The chain uses TRBV11-2 and TRBJ2-1, with D possibly being TRBD1 (6 bases). V dropped 5 bases and J dropped 8 bases, with 10 bases sitting between them. There are 12 residues in the CDR3. Per the germline V gene, CDR1 is SGHAT and CDR2 is FQNNGV. The CDR3 region has the DNA TGTGCCAGCAGCCCAGGGGCAGATGAGCAGTTCTTC. Residues: CASSPGADEQFF.

V usage is TRBV27 and J usage is TRBJ2-3, with a possible D match to TRBD2 (5 bases). CDR1 is MNHEY, CDR2 SMNVEV, per germline (reference sequence). The CDR3 length is 17 residues. V was clipped by 0 bases and J by 8 bases, with 21 bases between them. The CDR3 DNA is TGTGCCAGCAGTTTATCCGGGAAAACCATAGGCATCGCTACGCAGTATTTT. Protein: CASSLSGKTIGIATQYF.

The chain uses TRBV27 and TRBJ2-7; D is perhaps TRBD2 (6 bases). Germline CDR1 is MNHEY and CDR2 is SMNVEV (reference sequence). V was shortened by 8 bases and J by 2 bases, with 16 bases between the two germline ends. The CDR3 sequence is 14 residues long. The CDR3 bases are TGTGCCAGCTCTACGGGACTTCCGACCTACGAGCAGTACTTC. This gives the protein CASSTGLPTYEQYF.

The V and J genes are TRBV6-5 and TRBJ1-1; 9 nucleotides line up with TRBD1. Germline CDR1 and CDR2: MNHEY and SVGAGI. This CDR3 spans 13 amino acids. The ends lost 2 bases at V and 9 bases at J; junction bases unmatched: 4. CDR3 sequence reads: CASSYGTGSKAFF. The CDR3 nucleotides are TGTGCCAGCAGTTACGGGACAGGGAGTAAAGCTTTCTTT.

The chain carries TRBV7-9 and TRBJ1-3; no clear D gene. Germline values: CDR1 SEHNR, CDR2 FQNEAQ (reference sequence). The length of the CDR3 is 18 residues. With 6 bases removed from V and 0 bases from J, the gap between germline ends came to 21 bases. In DNA form, the CDR3 reads TGTGCCAGCAGATTTTACGGAGCCTTAGAGAACTCTGGAAACACCATATATTTT. Its protein product is CASRFYGALENSGNTIYF.

This sequence joins TRBV19 and TRBJ2-2; a weak D match, TRBD1 (6 bases). Trimming removed 5 bases at V and 5 bases at J, with 12 bases between. The CDR3 runs to 14 residues. Looked up from germline, CDR1 is LNHDA and CDR2 is SQIVND (reference sequence). CDR3: CASSLGHLTGELFF. The CDR3 DNA sequence: TGTGCCAGTAGTCTGGGACACCTTACCGGGGAGCTGTTTTTT.

This chain joins TRBV7-9 and TRBJ2-5, with 9 bases that match TRBD1. CDR3 size: 17 residues. V trimming: 4 bases; J trimming: 4 bases; junction bases outside the gene matches: 13. Germline V gene lookup returns CDR1 SEHNR and CDR2 FQNEAQ (reference sequence). CDR3 sequence: CASSSGGRQGVSETQYF. The DNA of the CDR3 is TGTGCCAGCAGCTCCGGAGGGAGACAGGGGGTTTCAGAGACCCAGTACTTC.

The rearrangement uses TRBV6-5 and TRBJ1-4; 9 bases agree with TRBD1. Germline V gene data show CDR1 as MNHEY and CDR2 as SVGAGI. The junction had 4 bases not matched to a gene; V was cut back by 6 bases and J by 5 bases. This CDR3 has 14 residues. Written as DNA, the CDR3 is TGTGCCAGCAGGATTACAGGGGGCAATGAAAAACTGTTTTTT. Its protein is CASRITGGNEKLFF.

The V call is TRBV2, the J call TRBJ2-3, with 8 bases aligning to TRBD2. This CDR3 region has 15 residues. Germline V lookup: CDR1 SNHLY, CDR2 FYNNEI. V lost 6 bases, J lost 1 base, and 6 bases stayed unmatched. The CDR3, as DNA: TGTGCCAGCAGGGCCGGGACTAGGGGCACAGATACGCAGTATTTT. Residues: CASRAGTRGTDTQYF.

V usage is TRBV3-1 (or the pseudogene TRBV3-2) and J usage is TRBJ2-7; D not resolved. The germline V gene has CDR1 LGHDT and CDR2 YNNKEL (reference sequence). V lost 4 bases and J 1 base, leaving 2 bases between the germline ends. This CDR3 is built from 11 residues. CDR3 sequence reads: CASSLSYEQYF. The CDR3 region has the DNA TGTGCCAGCAGCCTATCCTACGAGCAGTACTTC.

The chain uses TRBV29-1 and TRBJ2-2, with a possible D match to TRBD1 (5 bases). The CDR3 runs to 12 residues. Germline CDR1 reads SQVTM; CDR2 reads ANQGSEA. The germline V and J ends were trimmed by 3 bases and 4 bases, with 6 bases remaining between them. The chain's CDR3 is CSVEQGTGELFF. The CDR3, as DNA: TGCAGCGTTGAGCAGGGCACCGGGGAGCTGTTTTTT.

Turning to this clone: A read error is possible here, since a much larger clone lies one base away. The chain recombines TRBV11-3 with TRBJ2-7; TRBD1 matches 10 bases. CDR3 length: 13 amino acids. Germline CDR1 SGHNT, CDR2 YENEEA. V lost 5 bases and J lost 3; bases outside the gene matches: 1. The CDR3 region is CASSGDRGYEQYF. For the CDR3, the DNA is TGTGCCAGCAGCGGGGACAGGGGCTACGAGCAGTACTTC.

The rearrangement links TRBV6-1 to TRBJ1-5; 8 positions agree with TRBD1. The CDR3 spans 18 residues. Per germline, CDR1 MNHNS and CDR2 SASEGT. The J segment lost 2 bases and the V segment lost 2 bases, leaving 11 bases of the junction unmatched. CDR3 nucleotides: TGTGCCAGCAGTGAACGAGGACAGGGTTGGATAGGCAATCAGCCCCAGCATTTT. Translated, it gives CASSERGQGWIGNQPQHF.

The chain joins TRBV7-2 to TRBJ1-1; a possible D gene is TRBD1 (6 bases). The CDR3 length is 15 residues. Germline-derived CDR1 and CDR2 are SGHTA and FQGNSA. V lost 5 bases, J lost 0 bases, and 13 bases lay in between. CDR3 in amino acids: CASSPTTGMNTEAFF. CDR3 nucleotides: TGTGCCAGCAGCCCAACGACAGGTATGAACACTGAAGCTTTCTTT.

CDR3 in DNA: TGTGCCAGTAGTATCATAGCGGTTCAGCCCCAGCATTTT. Amino acid sequence: CASSIIAVQPQHF. The chain employs TRBV19 and TRBJ1-5; D gene uncertain. V lost 3 bases and J lost 6, with 9 bases in between. The CDR3 contains 13 residues. The germline V gene has CDR1 LNHDA and CDR2 SQIVND (reference sequence).

V and J are TRBV6-1 and TRBJ1-1; TRBD1 might be the D (5 bases). Germline-derived CDR1 and CDR2 are MNHNS and SASEGT. There are 15 residues in the CDR3. V was cut by 1 base and J by 3 bases, with 12 bases left in between. The DNA for the CDR3 is TGTGCCAGCAGTGAAGGACAGTTCTCGGACACTGAAGCTTTCTTT. It encodes CASSEGQFSDTEAFF.

The CDR3 spells CAWRVATEAFF. The CDR3 bases are TGTGCCTGGAGGGTCGCGACTGAAGCTTTCTTT. The chain uses TRBV30 and TRBJ1-1; no clear D gene. CDR3 size: 11 residues. Germline CDR1 reads GTSNPN; CDR2 reads SVGIG (reference sequence). Trimming left V 3 bases short and J 5 bases short, with 7 bases between.

V and J are TRBV10-3 and TRBJ2-7, with unresolved D. Deletions cut 6 bases from V and 2 bases from J, with 5 bases between. The CDR3 is made up of 11 amino acids. The V gene's germline CDR1 is ENHRY and CDR2 SYGVKD. For the CDR3, the DNA is TGTGCCATCAGCCAGGCCTACGAGCAGTACTTC. Protein sequence: CAISQAYEQYF.

The chain is built from TRBV2 and TRBJ2-5; tentative D call: TRBD2 (6 bases). Germline V gene data show CDR1 as SNHLY and CDR2 as FYNNEI. This CDR3 spans 14 amino acids. Trimming took 6 bases from V and 5 from J, leaving 16 bases between them. CDR3 loop: CASSTGTVMETQYF. The CDR3 DNA reads TGTGCCAGCAGCACCGGGACTGTGATGGAGACCCAGTACTTC.

CDR3 sequence reads: CASSQVQGNIQYF. As DNA, the CDR3 is TGTGCCAGCAGCCAAGTCCAGGGAAACATTCAGTACTTC. J is TRBJ2-4 and V is TRBV3-1 (or the pseudogene TRBV3-2); TRBD1 might be the D (5 bases). V shed 1 base and J shed 6 bases, with 7 bases lying between them. CDR1 is LGHDT, CDR2 YNNKEL, per germline (reference sequence). This CDR3 region has 13 residues.

The chain carries TRBV19 and TRBJ2-5, with 8 nucleotides matching TRBD1. The ends lost 6 bases at V and 2 bases at J; junction bases unmatched: 2. CDR1 is LNHDA, CDR2 SQIVND, per germline (reference sequence). The CDR3 has 13 residues. CDR3 bases: TGTGCCAGTAGGGACAGGGCTCAAGAGACCCAGTACTTC. As protein: CASRDRAQETQYF.

CDR3 nucleotides: TGCAGTGCTAGAGGCCCGGGTGAACAGTACTTC. This gives the protein CSARGPGEQYF. The chain combines TRBV20-1 with TRBJ2-5, with D hard to call. Germline values: CDR1 DFQATT, CDR2 SNEGSKA (reference sequence). The CDR3 runs 11 residues. V shed 1 base and J shed 11 bases, with 11 bases lying between them.